The present TCR beta chain was sequenced within a study of early T cells in non-severe SARS-CoV-2 infection. As for the study in general: Alpha and beta chains were unpaired, from unsorted whole-blood bulk RNA.

This clonotype was observed many times. Unique molecular identifier tags were affixed to discrete cDNA molecules. TCRdb processed the 5' RACE reads anew with MiXCR; each CDR3 protein has one entry. This sample carries some 83,000 distinct CDR3 sequences, roughly a tenth of them seen once, and the ten largest clones take roughly 8%. The V end lost 6 bases, the J end lost 6 bases, and 20 bases lay between the germline ends. Germline assignment: CDR1 MDHEN and CDR2 SYDVKM. This CDR3 spans 15 amino acids. The sequence was collected from an adult who was a healthcare worker with PCR-confirmed SARS-CoV-2 infection or an uninfected control (not recorded which). Sequencing was performed on whole blood, taken at baseline. The chain has TRBV28 and TRBJ1-1, with D unclear. DNA of the CDR3: TGTGCCAGCAGCCCTACCCGGGTCACCGTCTCTGAAGCTTTCTTT. It is translated as CASSPTRVTVSEAFF.